The rows below give T cell receptor beta chains drawn from one sample of a study of blood T cell repertoires in COVID-19. The method was immunoSEQ multiplex PCR; TCRdb's version includes in-frame clones alone and lacks a portion of them. The profile shows 250,000 to 350,000 clones, around nine tenths of them singletons. Input material: peripheral blood. All receptors come from a woman aged 40 to 50 who had recovered from COVID-19. The CDR3 runs from the conserved cysteine through the conserved F or W. Fields, in order: CDR3 length, J gene, clone size, D gene, V gene, CDR3 protein, CDR3 DNA. D genes are given only for firm matches. The listing skips clone size in some rows; elsewhere it reads once, few, many or a size class.

len: 14; j_gene: TRBJ1-1; abundance: .; d_gene: TRBD1; v_gene: TRBV27; CDR3aa: CASLKAQGMVEAFF; CDR3nt: TGTGCCAGCCTCAAAGCACAGGGGATGGTTGAAGCTTTCTTT
len: 15; j_gene: TRBJ2-7; abundance: .; d_gene: TRBD2; v_gene: TRBV5-8; CDR3aa: CASSLVGLAGYEQYF; CDR3nt: TGTGCCAGCAGCTTGGTAGGACTAGCGGGATACGAGCAGTACTTC
len: 15; j_gene: TRBJ1-5; abundance: .; d_gene: .; v_gene: TRBV4-2; CDR3aa: CASSQDGGEERPQHF; CDR3nt: TGTGCCAGCAGCCAAGATGGCGGGGAGGAGAGGCCCCAGCATTTT
len: 17; j_gene: TRBJ2-1; abundance: .; d_gene: TRBD2; v_gene: TRBV5-1; CDR3aa: CASSTPAGGSNADEQFF; CDR3nt: TGCGCCAGCAGCACACCAGCGGGAGGGAGTAATGCGGATGAGCAGTTCTTC
len: 15; j_gene: TRBJ1-5; abundance: .; d_gene: TRBD1; v_gene: TRBV6-1; CDR3aa: CASSEATTGDQPQHF; CDR3nt: TGTGCCAGCAGTGAGGCCACGACAGGGGACCAGCCCCAGCATTTT
len: 13; j_gene: TRBJ1-2; abundance: .; d_gene: TRBD1; v_gene: TRBV12-3/TRBV12-4; CDR3aa: CASSLGQSDGYTF; CDR3nt: TGTGCCAGCAGTTTGGGACAGTCTGATGGCTACACCTTC
len: 14; j_gene: TRBJ1-5; abundance: .; d_gene: .; v_gene: TRBV7-9; CDR3aa: CASSLVGSNQPQHF; CDR3nt: TGTGCCAGCAGCTTAGTGGGCAGCAATCAGCCCCAGCATTTT
len: 13; j_gene: TRBJ2-3; abundance: .; d_gene: .; v_gene: TRBV7-2; CDR3aa: CASSATRSDTQYF; CDR3nt: TGTGCCAGCAGCGCAACCAGGTCCGATACGCAGTATTTT
len: 14; j_gene: TRBJ2-7; abundance: .; d_gene: TRBD2; v_gene: TRBV27; CDR3aa: CASSFEGGRGEQYF; CDR3nt: TGTGCCAGCAGTTTTGAGGGAGGGCGGGGCGAGCAGTACTTC
len: 15; j_gene: TRBJ2-7; abundance: .; d_gene: TRBD2; v_gene: TRBV6-5; CDR3aa: CASRSGTSGFYEQYF; CDR3nt: TGTGCCAGCAGATCCGGGACTAGCGGCTTCTACGAGCAGTACTTC
len: 13; j_gene: TRBJ1-2; abundance: .; d_gene: TRBD1; v_gene: TRBV30; CDR3aa: CAWGQDFSYGYTF; CDR3nt: TGTGCCTGGGGACAGGATTTTAGCTATGGCTACACCTTC
len: 16; j_gene: TRBJ1-2; abundance: few; d_gene: TRBD1; v_gene: TRBV4-1; CDR3aa: CASSQESRGPWYGYTF; CDR3nt: TGCGCCAGCAGCCAAGAGTCCAGGGGGCCGTGGTATGGCTACACCTTC
len: 18; j_gene: TRBJ2-5; abundance: .; d_gene: TRBD2; v_gene: TRBV3-1/TRBV3-2; CDR3aa: CASSQDSSGRGGQETQYF; CDR3nt: TGTGCCAGCAGCCAAGATTCTAGCGGGAGAGGGGGCCAAGAGACCCAGTACTTC
len: 11; j_gene: TRBJ2-7; abundance: .; d_gene: .; v_gene: TRBV5-6; CDR3aa: CASSLEHEQYF; CDR3nt: TGTGCCAGCAGCTTGGAGCACGAGCAGTACTTC